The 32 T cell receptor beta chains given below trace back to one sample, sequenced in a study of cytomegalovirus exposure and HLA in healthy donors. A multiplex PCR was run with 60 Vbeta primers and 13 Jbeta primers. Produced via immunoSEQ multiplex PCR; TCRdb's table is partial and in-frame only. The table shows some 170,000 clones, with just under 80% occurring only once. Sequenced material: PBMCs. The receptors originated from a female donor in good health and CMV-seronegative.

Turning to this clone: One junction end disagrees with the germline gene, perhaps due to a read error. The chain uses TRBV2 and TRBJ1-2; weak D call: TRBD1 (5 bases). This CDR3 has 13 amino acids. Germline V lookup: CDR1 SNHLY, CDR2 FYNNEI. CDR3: CASSGQQSYGYTF. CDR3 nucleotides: TGTGCCAGCAGTGGACAGCAGTCCTATGGCTACACCTTT. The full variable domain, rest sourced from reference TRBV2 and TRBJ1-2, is EPEVTQTPSHQVTQMGQEVILRCVPISNHLYFYWYRQILGQKVEFLVSFYNNEISEKSEIFDDQFSVERPDGSNFTLKIRSTKLEDSAMYFCASSGQQSYGYTFGSGTRLTVV.

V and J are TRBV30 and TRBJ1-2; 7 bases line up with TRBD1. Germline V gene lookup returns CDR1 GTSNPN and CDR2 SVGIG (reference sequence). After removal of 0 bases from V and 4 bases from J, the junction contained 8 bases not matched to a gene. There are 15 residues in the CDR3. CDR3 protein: CAWSVEAGGSYGYTF. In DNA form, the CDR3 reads TGTGCCTGGAGTGTAGAGGCAGGGGGTAGCTATGGCTACACCTTC.

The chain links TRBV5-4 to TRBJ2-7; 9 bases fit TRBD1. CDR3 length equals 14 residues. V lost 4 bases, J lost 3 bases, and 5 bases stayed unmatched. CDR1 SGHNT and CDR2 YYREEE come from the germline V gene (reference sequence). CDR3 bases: TGTGCCAGCAGCCCTGACAGGGGGAACTACGAGCAGTACTTC. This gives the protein CASSPDRGNYEQYF. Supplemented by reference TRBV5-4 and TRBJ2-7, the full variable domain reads ETGVTQSPTHLIKTRGQQVTLRCSSQSGHNTVSWYQQALGQGPQFIFQYYREEENGRGNFPPRFSGLQFPNYSSELNVNALELDDSALYLCASSPDRGNYEQYFGPGTRLTVT.

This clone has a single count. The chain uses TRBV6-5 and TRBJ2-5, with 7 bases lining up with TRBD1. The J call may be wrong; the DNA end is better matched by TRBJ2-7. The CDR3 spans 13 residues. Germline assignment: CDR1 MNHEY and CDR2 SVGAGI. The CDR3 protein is CASARDSSYEQYF. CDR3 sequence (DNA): TGTGCCAGCGCCCGGGACAGCTCCTACGAGCAGTACTTC.

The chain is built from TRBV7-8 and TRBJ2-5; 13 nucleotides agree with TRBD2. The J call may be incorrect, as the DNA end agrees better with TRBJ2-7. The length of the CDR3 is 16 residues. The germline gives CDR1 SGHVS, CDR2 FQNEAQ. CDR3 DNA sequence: TGTGCCAGCAGCCCCGGACTAGCGGGAGTCCCCTACGAGCAGTACTTC. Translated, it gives CASSPGLAGVPYEQYF.

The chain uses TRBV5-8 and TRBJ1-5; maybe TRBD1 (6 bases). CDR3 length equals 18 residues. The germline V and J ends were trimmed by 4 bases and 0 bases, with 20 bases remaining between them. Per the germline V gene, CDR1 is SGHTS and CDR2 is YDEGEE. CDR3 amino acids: CASSPPDGYRDSNQPQHF. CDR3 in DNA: TGTGCCAGCAGCCCGCCGGACGGATACAGGGATAGCAATCAGCCCCAGCATTTT.

Here the CDR3 DNA reads TGTGCCAGTAGTTACAGGGGGACGAACAATCAGCCCCAGCATTTT. It is translated as CASSYRGTNNQPQHF. The V call is TRBV19, the J call TRBJ1-5; 8 nucleotides line up with TRBD1. The germline V gene encodes CDR1 LNHDA and CDR2 SQIVND (reference sequence). The junction had 6 bases not matched to a gene; V was cut back by 5 bases and J by 3 bases. The CDR3 consists of 15 residues.

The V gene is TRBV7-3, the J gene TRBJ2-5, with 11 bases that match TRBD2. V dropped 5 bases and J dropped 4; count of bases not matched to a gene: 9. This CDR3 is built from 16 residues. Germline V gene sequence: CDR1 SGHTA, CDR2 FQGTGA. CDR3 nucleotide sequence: TGTGCCAGCAGCCCAATCGGGCTAGCGGGAGGAGAGACCCAGTACTTC. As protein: CASSPIGLAGGETQYF.

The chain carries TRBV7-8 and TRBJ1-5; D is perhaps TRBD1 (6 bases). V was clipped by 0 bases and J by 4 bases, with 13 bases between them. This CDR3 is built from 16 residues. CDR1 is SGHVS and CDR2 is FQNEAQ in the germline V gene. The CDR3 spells CASSLALGQGNQPQHF. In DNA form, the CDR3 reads TGTGCCAGCAGCTTAGCGTTGGGGCAGGGGAATCAGCCCCAGCATTTT.

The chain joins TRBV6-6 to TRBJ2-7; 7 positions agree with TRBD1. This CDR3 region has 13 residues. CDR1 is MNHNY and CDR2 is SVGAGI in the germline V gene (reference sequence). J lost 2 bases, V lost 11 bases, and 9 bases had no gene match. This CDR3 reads CAVHGTEAYEQYF. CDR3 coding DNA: TGTGCCGTACACGGGACAGAGGCCTACGAGCAGTACTTC.

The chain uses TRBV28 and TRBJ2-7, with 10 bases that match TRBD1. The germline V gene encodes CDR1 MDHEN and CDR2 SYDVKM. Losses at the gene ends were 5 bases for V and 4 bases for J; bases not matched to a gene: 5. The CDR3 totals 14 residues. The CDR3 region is CASSRPGQGYEQYF. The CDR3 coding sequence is TGTGCCAGCAGTCGCCCGGGACAGGGGTACGAGCAGTACTTC.

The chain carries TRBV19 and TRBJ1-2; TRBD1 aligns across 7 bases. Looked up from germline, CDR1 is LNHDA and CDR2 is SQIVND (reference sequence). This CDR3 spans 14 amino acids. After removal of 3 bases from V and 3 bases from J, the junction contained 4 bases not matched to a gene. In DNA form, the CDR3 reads TGTGCCAGTAGTATCGGACAGGTCTACTATGGCTACACCTTC. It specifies CASSIGQVYYGYTF.

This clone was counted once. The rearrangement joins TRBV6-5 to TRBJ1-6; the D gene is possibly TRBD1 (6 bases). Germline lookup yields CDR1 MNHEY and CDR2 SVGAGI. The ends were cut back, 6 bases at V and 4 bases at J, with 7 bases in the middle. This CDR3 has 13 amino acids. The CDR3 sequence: CASRRGYNSPLHF. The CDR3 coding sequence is TGTGCCAGCAGAAGGGGGTATAATTCACCCCTCCACTTT.

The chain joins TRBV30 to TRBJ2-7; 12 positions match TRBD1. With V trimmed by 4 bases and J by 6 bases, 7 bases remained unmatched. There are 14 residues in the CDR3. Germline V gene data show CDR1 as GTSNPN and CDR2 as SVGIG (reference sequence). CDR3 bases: TGTGCCTGGACGCCTCCGGGACAGGGGGCCGAGCAGTACTTC. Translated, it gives CAWTPPGQGAEQYF.

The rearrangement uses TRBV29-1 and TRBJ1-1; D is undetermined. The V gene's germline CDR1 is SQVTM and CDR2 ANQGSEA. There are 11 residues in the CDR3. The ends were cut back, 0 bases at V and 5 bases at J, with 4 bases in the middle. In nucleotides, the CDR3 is TGCAGCGTTGAAGACGGGACTGAAGCTTTCTTT. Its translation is CSVEDGTEAFF.

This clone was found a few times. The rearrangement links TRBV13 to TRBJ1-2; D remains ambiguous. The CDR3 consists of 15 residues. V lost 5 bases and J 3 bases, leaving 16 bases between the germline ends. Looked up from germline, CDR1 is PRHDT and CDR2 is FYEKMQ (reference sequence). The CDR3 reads CASSQRWAEDYGYTF. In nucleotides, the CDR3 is TGTGCCAGCAGCCAGCGGTGGGCCGAGGACTATGGCTACACCTTC.

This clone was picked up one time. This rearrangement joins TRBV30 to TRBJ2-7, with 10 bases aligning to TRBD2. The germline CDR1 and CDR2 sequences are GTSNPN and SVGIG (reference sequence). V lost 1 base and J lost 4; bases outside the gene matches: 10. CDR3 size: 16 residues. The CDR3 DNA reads TGTGCCTGGAGTGGCCCTCGGAGCGGGAGGGGGTACGAGCAGTACTTC. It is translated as CAWSGPRSGRGYEQYF.

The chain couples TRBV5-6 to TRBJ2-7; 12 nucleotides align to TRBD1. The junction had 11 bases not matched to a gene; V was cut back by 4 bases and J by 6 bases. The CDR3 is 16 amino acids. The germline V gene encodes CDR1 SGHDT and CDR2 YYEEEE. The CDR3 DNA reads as TGTGCCAGCAGCAGTAACCCGGGACAGGGGGCGTTCGAGCAGTACTTC. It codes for CASSSNPGQGAFEQYF.

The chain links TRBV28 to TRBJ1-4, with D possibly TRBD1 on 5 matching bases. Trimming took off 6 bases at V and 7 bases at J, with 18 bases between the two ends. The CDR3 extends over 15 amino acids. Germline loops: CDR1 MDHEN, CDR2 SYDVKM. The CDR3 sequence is CASSMGGVVGEKLFF. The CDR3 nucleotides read TGTGCCAGCAGCATGGGAGGGGTGGTGGGTGAAAAACTGTTTTTT.

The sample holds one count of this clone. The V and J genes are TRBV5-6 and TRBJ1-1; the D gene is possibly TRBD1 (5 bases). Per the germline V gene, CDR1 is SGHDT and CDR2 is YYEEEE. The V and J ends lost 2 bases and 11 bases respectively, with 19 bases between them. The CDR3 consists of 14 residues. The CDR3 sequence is CASSLGGQGGKAFF. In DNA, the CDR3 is TGTGCCAGCAGCTTAGGAGGGCAGGGCGGGAAGGCTTTCTTT. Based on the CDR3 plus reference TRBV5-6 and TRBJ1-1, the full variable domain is DAGVTQSPTHLIKTRGQQVTLRCSPKSGHDTVSWYQQALGQGPQFIFQYYEEEERQRGNFPDRFSGHQFPNYSSELNVNALLLGDSALYLCASSLGGQGGKAFFGQGTRLTVV.

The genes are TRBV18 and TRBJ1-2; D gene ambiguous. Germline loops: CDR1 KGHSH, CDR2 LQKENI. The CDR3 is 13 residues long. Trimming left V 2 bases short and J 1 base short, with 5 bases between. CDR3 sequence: CASSPGSNYGYTF. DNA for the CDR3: TGTGCCAGCTCACCAGGCAGTAACTATGGCTACACCTTC.

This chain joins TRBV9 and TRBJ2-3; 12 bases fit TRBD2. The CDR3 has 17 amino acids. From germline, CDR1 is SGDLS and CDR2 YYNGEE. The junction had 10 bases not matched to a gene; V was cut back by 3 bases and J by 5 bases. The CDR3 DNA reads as TGTGCCAGCAGCGCCCGACTAGCGGGAGAGTTTGGAGATACGCAGTATTTT. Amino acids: CASSARLAGEFGDTQYF.

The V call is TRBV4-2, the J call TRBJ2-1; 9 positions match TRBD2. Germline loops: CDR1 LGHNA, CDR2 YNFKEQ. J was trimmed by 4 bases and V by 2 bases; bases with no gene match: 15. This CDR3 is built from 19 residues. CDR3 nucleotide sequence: TGTGCCAGCAGCCAAAGTGTCCACACGACTAGCGGAGCTTACAATGAGCAGTTCTTC. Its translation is CASSQSVHTTSGAYNEQFF.

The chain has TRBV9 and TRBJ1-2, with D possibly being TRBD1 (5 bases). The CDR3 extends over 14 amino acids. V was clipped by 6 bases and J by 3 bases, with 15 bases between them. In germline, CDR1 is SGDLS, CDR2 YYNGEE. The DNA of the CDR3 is TGTGCCAGCAACATAGGGGCAGGTGACTATGGCTACACCTTC. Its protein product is CASNIGAGDYGYTF. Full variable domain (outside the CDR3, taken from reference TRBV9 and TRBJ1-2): DSGVTQTPKHLITATGQRVTLRCSPRSGDLSVYWYQQSLDQGLQFLIQYYNGEERAKGNILERFSAQQFPDLHSELNLSSLELGDSALYFCASNIGAGDYGYTFGSGTRLTVV.

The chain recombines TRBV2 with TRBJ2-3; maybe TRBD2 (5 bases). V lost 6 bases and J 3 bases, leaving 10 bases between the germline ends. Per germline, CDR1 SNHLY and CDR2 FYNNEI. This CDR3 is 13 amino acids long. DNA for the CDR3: TGTGCCAGCAGGGGCGGACTTACAGATACGCAGTATTTT. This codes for CASRGGLTDTQYF.

The CDR3 spells CASSSRLRYWFF. CDR3 nucleotides: TGTGCCAGCAGCTCCCGACTACGTTATTGGTTCTTC. This rearrangement joins TRBV7-9 to TRBJ2-1, with a possible D match to TRBD2 (5 bases). Per germline, CDR1 SEHNR and CDR2 FQNEAQ (reference sequence). Trimming removed 4 bases from V and 15 bases from J, with 16 bases in between. The CDR3 is 12 residues long.

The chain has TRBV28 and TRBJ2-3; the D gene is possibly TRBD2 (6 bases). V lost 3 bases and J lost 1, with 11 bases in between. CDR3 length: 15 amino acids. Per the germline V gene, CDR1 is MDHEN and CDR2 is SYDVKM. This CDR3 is CASSLEGVGTDTQYF. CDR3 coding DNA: TGTGCCAGCAGTTTGGAGGGAGTGGGCACAGATACGCAGTATTTT.

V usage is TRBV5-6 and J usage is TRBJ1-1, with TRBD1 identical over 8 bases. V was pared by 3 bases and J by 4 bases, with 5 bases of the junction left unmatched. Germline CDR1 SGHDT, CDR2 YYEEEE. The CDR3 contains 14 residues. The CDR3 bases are TGTGCCAGCAGCTCACAGGGGGGACGCACTGAAGCTTTCTTT. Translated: CASSSQGGRTEAFF.

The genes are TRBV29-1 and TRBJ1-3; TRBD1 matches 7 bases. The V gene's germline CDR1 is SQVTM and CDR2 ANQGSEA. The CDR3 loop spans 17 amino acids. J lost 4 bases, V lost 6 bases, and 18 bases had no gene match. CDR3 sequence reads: CSVDTQDDRAFGNTIYF. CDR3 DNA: TGCAGCGTCGACACGCAAGACGACAGGGCGTTCGGAAACACCATATATTTT.

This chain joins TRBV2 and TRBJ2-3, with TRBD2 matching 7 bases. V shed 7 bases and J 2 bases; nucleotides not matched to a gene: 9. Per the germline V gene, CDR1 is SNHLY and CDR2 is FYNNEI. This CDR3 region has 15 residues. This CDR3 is CASNRPSGYTDTQYF. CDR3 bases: TGTGCCAGCAACAGGCCTAGCGGCTACACAGATACGCAGTATTTT.

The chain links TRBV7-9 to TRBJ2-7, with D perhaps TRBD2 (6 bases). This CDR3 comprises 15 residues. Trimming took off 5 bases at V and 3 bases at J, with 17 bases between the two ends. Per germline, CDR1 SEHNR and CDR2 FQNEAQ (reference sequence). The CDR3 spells CASSPPGGTRYEQYF. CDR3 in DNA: TGTGCCAGCAGCCCCCCTGGGGGGACCCGCTACGAGCAGTACTTC.

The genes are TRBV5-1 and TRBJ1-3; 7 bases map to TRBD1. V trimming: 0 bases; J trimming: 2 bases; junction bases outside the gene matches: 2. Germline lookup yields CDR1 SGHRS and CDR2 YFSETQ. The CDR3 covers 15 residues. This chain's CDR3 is CASSLVTGAGNTIYF. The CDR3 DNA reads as TGCGCCAGCAGCTTGGTTACAGGGGCTGGAAACACCATATATTTT.